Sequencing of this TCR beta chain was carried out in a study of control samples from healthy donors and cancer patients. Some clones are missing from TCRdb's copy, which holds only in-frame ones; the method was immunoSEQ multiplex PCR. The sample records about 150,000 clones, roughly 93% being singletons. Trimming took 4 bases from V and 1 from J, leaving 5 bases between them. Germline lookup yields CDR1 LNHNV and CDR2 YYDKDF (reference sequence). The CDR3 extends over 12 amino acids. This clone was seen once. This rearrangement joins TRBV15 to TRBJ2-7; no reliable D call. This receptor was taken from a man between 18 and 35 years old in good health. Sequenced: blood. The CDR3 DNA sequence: TGTGCCACCAGCATCCAGTCCTACGAGCAGTACTTC. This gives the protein CATSIQSYEQYF.